The following is a TCR beta chain sequence with its context. Its antigen is not identified. This CDR3 is also generated by other DNA sequences in the sample. This sample is drawn from a study of Ad26.COV2.S vaccination and SARS-CoV-2 variants. The study's findings and limits: TCR breadth and depth analyses may have underestimated total T cell responses.

TCRdb's table, derived via immunoSEQ multiplex PCR, lists solely in-frame clones and lacks some. Of 440,000 or so clones in the sample, roughly 91% were seen once. Sample treatment: around 19 received Ad26.COV2.S at low or high dose, single or two shots; roughly five received placebo; per-sample allocation not given. Samples came from day 63 after the first vaccine or placebo injection. This CDR3 comprises 13 residues. Trimming left V 0 bases short and J 0 bases short, with 4 bases between. Germline V lookup: CDR1 SGHRS, CDR2 YFSETQ. This TCR was recovered from a person between 18 and 65 years old who received the Ad26.COV2.S COVID-19 vaccine or a placebo. The sample consisted of peripheral blood, taken in a trial of Ad26.COV2.S vaccine versus placebo. This chain joins TRBV5-1 and TRBJ2-7, with D unresolved. This chain's CDR3 is CASSLVGSYEQYF. The CDR3 region has the DNA TGCGCCAGCAGCTTGGTCGGCTCCTACGAGCAGTACTTC.